The clone carrying this TCR beta chain has more than one count but fewer than ten. The data stem from a study of identical twins. Healthy Caucasians alone served as donors. Germline V lookup: CDR1 DFQATT, CDR2 SNEGSKA (reference sequence). The CDR3 is 14 residues long. Trimming took 6 bases from V and 2 from J, leaving 14 bases between them. MiXCR, run by TCRdb on the 5' RACE reads, gives a single entry per CDR3 protein. The data contain under 300,000 distinct CDR3 sequences, more than 9.5% of them seen just once; the ten biggest clones take up about 3.9%. These data also featured in a second study, about yellow fever vaccine responses in identical twins.

This TCR derives from a woman aged 18-35 years in good health. The source material was memory (CD45RO+) T cells sorted from blood. The V gene is TRBV20-1, the J gene TRBJ1-5; no clear D. The CDR3 nucleotides read TGCAGTGCCCGGATCCTCGTTGGCAATCAGCCCCAGCATTTT. It is translated as CSARILVGNQPQHF.